Following are 26 T cell receptor beta chains from one sample sequenced in a study of blood T cells in healthy people across ages. Then a second PCR, running roughly 7 to 11 cycles, was carried out with a sample-barcoded 5' primer and a J-beta primer mix. TCRdb reanalysed the 5' RACE reads using MiXCR and keeps one entry per CDR3 protein. The sample lists about 750,000 distinct CDR3 sequences, about 55% occurring once. The sample consisted of blood. The receptors come from a man older than 75 in good health.

The chain links TRBV28 to TRBJ1-5; D unclear. The V end lost 2 bases, the J end lost 6 bases, and 8 bases lay between the germline ends. The germline V gene encodes CDR1 MDHEN and CDR2 SYDVKM. This CDR3 comprises 13 residues. CDR3 region: CASSLGGFQPQHF. The CDR3 DNA follows: TGTGCCAGCAGTTTAGGCGGGTTTCAGCCCCAGCATTTT.

The CDR3 loop reads CASSDGTTGNEQFF. The CDR3 region has the DNA TGTGCCAGCAGCGATGGGACGACCGGGAATGAGCAGTTCTTC. The V gene is TRBV7-9, the J gene TRBJ2-1, with D tentatively TRBD1 or TRBD2 (5 bases each). The CDR3 contains 14 residues. In germline, CDR1 is SEHNR, CDR2 FQNEAQ (reference sequence). V was clipped by 5 bases and J by 7 bases, with 15 bases between them.

The CDR3: CASSPNMGDQPQHF. In DNA form, the CDR3 reads TGTGCCAGCTCACCAAACATGGGCGATCAGCCCCAGCATTTT. The chain is built from TRBV18 and TRBJ1-5; D remains ambiguous. This CDR3 has 14 residues. Trimming pared 2 bases from V and 5 bases from J, leaving 10 bases between. The germline CDR1 and CDR2 sequences are KGHSH and LQKENI.

The gene calls are TRBV28 and TRBJ2-7; 10 bases map to TRBD2. Germline CDR1 and CDR2: MDHEN and SYDVKM. The V and J ends lost 6 bases and 5 bases, in that order; junction bases with no gene match: 10. The CDR3 spans 15 residues. CDR3 nucleotides: TGTGCCAGCAGACCTCGTAGCGGGAGGCTCGACGAGCAGTACTTC. Translation: CASRPRSGRLDEQYF.

This rearrangement joins TRBV7-9 to TRBJ2-7; 7 bases are a match to TRBD1. The CDR3 extends over 14 amino acids. The junction had 6 bases not matched to a gene; V was cut back by 4 bases and J by 3 bases. Germline V lookup: CDR1 SEHNR, CDR2 FQNEAQ (reference sequence). The CDR3 loop is CASSSTGPIYEQYF. The CDR3 DNA is TGTGCCAGCAGCTCGACAGGGCCGATCTACGAGCAGTACTTC.

This chain links TRBV7-9 with TRBJ1-2, with D maybe TRBD1 (6 bases). The ends were cut back, 5 bases at V and 4 bases at J, with 17 bases in the middle. Germline V CDR1 and CDR2: SEHNR, FQNEAQ (reference sequence). The CDR3 sequence is 15 residues long. The CDR3 reads CASSLPRQAIYGYTF. Here the CDR3 DNA reads TGTGCCAGCAGCCTCCCACGACAGGCCATCTATGGCTACACCTTC.

The rearrangement uses TRBV5-1 and TRBJ1-4; TRBD1 matches at 9 bases. Germline loops: CDR1 SGHRS, CDR2 YFSETQ. This CDR3 comprises 16 residues. V dropped 4 bases and J dropped 0; count of bases not matched to a gene: 4. The CDR3 protein is CASSEGTGSTNEKLFF. CDR3 sequence (DNA): TGCGCCAGCAGCGAGGGGACAGGGTCAACTAATGAAAAACTGTTTTTT.

This clonotype was detected a few times. The genes are TRBV5-1 and TRBJ2-3; D is unclear. This CDR3 comprises 13 residues. Germline lookup yields CDR1 SGHRS and CDR2 YFSETQ. V dropped 6 bases and J dropped 0 bases, with 8 bases sitting between them. CDR3 sequence: CASTDLSTDTQYF. In nucleotides, the CDR3 is TGCGCCAGCACCGATCTGAGCACAGATACGCAGTATTTT. Using reference TRBV5-1 and TRBJ2-3 for the parts outside the CDR3, the full variable domain is KAGVTQTPRYLIKTRGQQVTLSCSPISGHRSVSWYQQTPGQGLQFLFEYFSETQRNKGNFPGRFSGRQFSNSRSEMNVSTLELGDSALYLCASTDLSTDTQYFGPGTRLTVL.

As DNA, the CDR3 is TGCAGCGCCGAGCAGGGGAGGGGGCGCCAAGAGACCCAGTACTTC. Its translation: CSAEQGRGRQETQYF. This rearrangement joins TRBV29-1 to TRBJ2-5; D tentatively reads TRBD1 or TRBD2 (7 bases each). Germline CDR1 reads SQVTM; CDR2 reads ANQGSEA. CDR3 length: 15 amino acids. V was trimmed by 7 bases and J by 1 base, leaving 19 bases between them.

A few counts support this clonotype. The V call is TRBV10-3, the J call TRBJ1-6; possible D gene TRBD1, 6 bases. The CDR3 sequence is 16 residues long. CDR1 and CDR2 (germline): ENHRY, SYGVKD. V dropped 2 bases and J dropped 7 bases, with 15 bases sitting between them. CDR3 protein: CAISEPTDRRNSPLHF. The CDR3 bases are TGTGCCATCAGTGAGCCCACCGACAGGCGCAATTCACCCCTCCACTTT.

This clonotype came up once. The V gene is TRBV5-1, the J gene TRBJ1-5, with D possibly matching TRBD1 (6 bases). Trimming removed 0 bases at V and 7 bases at J, with 11 bases between. This CDR3 comprises 14 residues. CDR1 and CDR2 (germline): SGHRS, YFSETQ. CDR3 protein: CASSLGQEGQPQHF. In DNA, the CDR3 is TGCGCCAGCAGCTTGGGACAGGAGGGACAGCCCCAGCATTTT. The entire variable domain, with the rest obtained from reference TRBV5-1 and TRBJ1-5, is as follows: KAGVTQTPRYLIKTRGQQVTLSCSPISGHRSVSWYQQTPGQGLQFLFEYFSETQRNKGNFPGRFSGRQFSNSRSEMNVSTLELGDSALYLCASSLGQEGQPQHFGDGTRLSIL.

The chain recombines TRBV20-1 with TRBJ2-4, with 8 positions matching TRBD2. Germline trimming cut 0 bases from V and 2 bases from J; bases unmatched to any gene: 3. CDR3 length: 15 residues. Germline V gives CDR1 DFQATT, CDR2 SNEGSKA (reference sequence). The CDR3 nucleotides are TGCAGTGCTAGAGATAGCGGGGCTACCAAAAACATTCAGTACTTC. It is translated as CSARDSGATKNIQYF.

In its sample, this clonotype was seen a few times. This chain connects TRBV7-2 to TRBJ1-2; D not certain. V was pared by 1 base and J by 8 bases, with 11 bases between. The CDR3 consists of 13 residues. CDR1 SGHTA and CDR2 FQGNSA come from the germline V gene. The CDR3 DNA sequence: TGTGCCAGCAGCTTAGGGCCTGTTGGGGGCTACACCTTC. Translating it yields CASSLGPVGGYTF.

The sample holds a few counts of this clonotype. The chain combines TRBV6-6 with TRBJ2-7; 7 bases match TRBD1. CDR3 length equals 13 residues. The germline gives CDR1 MNHNY, CDR2 SVGAGI (reference sequence). V was clipped by 2 bases and J by 2 bases; unmatched bases: 0. The CDR3 sequence is CASSYDRAYEQYF. The DNA for the CDR3 is TGTGCCAGCAGTTACGACAGGGCCTACGAGCAGTACTTC.

Here the CDR3 DNA reads TGCGCCAGCAGCCCTTTGGAAAGCGGAGAATACGAGCAGTACTTC. It encodes CASSPLESGEYEQYF. The chain recombines TRBV4-1 with TRBJ2-7; D perhaps matches TRBD2 (5 bases). Germline V gives CDR1 MGHRA, CDR2 YSYEKL. The CDR3 covers 15 residues. V gave up 4 bases and J gave up 4 bases, with 17 bases separating them.

The rearrangement joins TRBV20-1 to TRBJ2-1, with TRBD2 identical over 10 bases. V gave up 0 bases and J gave up 8 bases; unmatched junction bases: 7. CDR1 and CDR2 (germline): DFQATT, SNEGSKA (reference sequence). This CDR3 is built from 15 residues. CDR3 coding DNA: TGCAGTGCTAGAGACAAGCGGGAGGGCCGGGATGAGCAGTTCTTC. Protein: CSARDKREGRDEQFF.

The genes are TRBV5-1 and TRBJ2-1; D not resolved. Trimming removed 7 bases from V and 0 bases from J, with 14 bases in between. The CDR3 is 15 amino acids. Germline V CDR1 and CDR2: SGHRS, YFSETQ. The CDR3 region has the DNA TGCGCCAGCGCGAAGATGAAAAGCTCCTACAATGAGCAGTTCTTC. As protein: CASAKMKSSYNEQFF.

V usage is TRBV27 and J usage is TRBJ2-5; D gene unclear. V shed 4 bases and J shed 3 bases, with 9 bases lying between them. Germline CDR1 is MNHEY and CDR2 is SMNVEV (reference sequence). The CDR3 covers 13 residues. CDR3 protein: CASSSRSKETQYF. In nucleotides, the CDR3 is TGTGCCAGCAGTTCTAGAAGCAAAGAGACCCAGTACTTC.

The rearrangement joins TRBV7-9 to TRBJ2-1; the match to TRBD1 covers 9 bases. Gene TRBJ2-7 matches the end of the DNA better, so the J call may be wrong. CDR3 length equals 16 residues. CDR1 is SEHNR, CDR2 FQNEAQ, per germline (reference sequence). The CDR3 DNA reads TGTGCCAGCAGCTTACGTTTGTGGGACAGGGCTCTCGAGCAGTACTTC. Protein: CASSLRLWDRALEQYF.

The chain links TRBV20-1 to TRBJ2-3; D is ambiguous. V dropped 6 bases and J dropped 1 base, with 8 bases sitting between them. This CDR3 spans 12 amino acids. The germline gives CDR1 DFQATT, CDR2 SNEGSKA (reference sequence). This chain's CDR3 is CSASTGTDTQYF. In DNA, the CDR3 is TGCAGTGCATCGACGGGCACAGATACGCAGTATTTT.

V is TRBV29-1 and J is TRBJ2-5; 12 bases are a match to TRBD1. V lost 5 bases, J lost 11 bases, and 18 bases stayed unmatched. Germline V gene data show CDR1 as SQVTM and CDR2 as ANQGSEA. The CDR3 is 16 residues long. The CDR3 loop reads CSVNFVAGQGAGEQYF. CDR3 nucleotide sequence: TGCAGCGTTAACTTTGTTGCGGGACAGGGGGCAGGTGAGCAGTACTTC.

Notes on this clonotype: A clone one base away is much larger, so this may be a read error. This chain connects TRBV10-3 to TRBJ2-7, with 8 bases that match TRBD2. The CDR3 has 22 amino acids. CDR1 and CDR2 from the germline V gene are ENHRY and SYGVKD. DNA for the CDR3: TGTGCCGTCAGTGGTCGACGTTTTAGCGGGATCGTATCCGGATCGTCTAGCTACGAGCAGTACTTC. Translated, it gives CAVSGRRFSGIVSGSSSYEQYF.

This clonotype has a single count. V gene TRBV29-1 combines with J gene TRBJ2-5; 8 positions agree with TRBD1. The J call is doubtful: the DNA matches TRBJ2-7 better. The CDR3 runs 15 residues. CDR1 SQVTM and CDR2 ANQGSEA come from the germline V gene. CDR3 sequence: CSVGLNRGSSYEQYF. The CDR3 DNA reads TGCAGCGTTGGGCTTAACAGGGGGAGCTCCTACGAGCAGTACTTC.

V is TRBV20-1 and J is TRBJ2-1; D is unresolved. The ends were cut back, 0 bases at V and 8 bases at J, with 20 bases in the middle. Per the germline V gene, CDR1 is DFQATT and CDR2 is SNEGSKA (reference sequence). This CDR3 is built from 16 residues. This chain's CDR3 is CSARDSGRSDFYEQFF. In nucleotides, the CDR3 is TGCAGTGCTAGAGATTCGGGCCGAAGCGATTTTTATGAGCAGTTCTTC.

This clonotype was counted between two and nine times. The gene calls are TRBV5-1 and TRBJ1-1; 7 bases line up with TRBD1. Germline V gene data show CDR1 as SGHRS and CDR2 as YFSETQ. There are 16 residues in the CDR3. V was pared by 3 bases and J by 0 bases, with 8 bases of the junction left unmatched. This CDR3 reads CASSSHGGQMNTEAFF. For the CDR3, the DNA is TGCGCCAGCAGCTCCCATGGGGGACAGATGAACACTGAAGCTTTCTTT.

The chain links TRBV21-1 to TRBJ1-2; the table calls TRBD1, which could not be checked here. TRBV21-1 is shown as a pseudogene. The length of the CDR3 is 16 residues. Here the CDR3 DNA reads TGTGCCAGCAGAGGGACAGGCCGATATCCTTACTATGGCTACACCTTC. This encodes CASRGTGRYPYYGYTF.